The text below deals with one T cell receptor beta chain. The data originate from a study of CD8 T cells in Susac syndrome. The CDR3 runs to 12 residues. The V end lost 4 bases, the J end lost 4 bases, and 7 bases lay between the germline ends. An amount of RNA that ranged from 0.5 to 1 ug was reverse transcribed with random hexamers. TCRdb re-called the immunoSEQ multiplex PCR reads with MiXCR, one entry per CDR3 protein. The table includes 90,000 to 150,000 distinct CDR3 sequences, 92% detected once. The chain links TRBV12-3 or TRBV12-4 to TRBJ1-1, with D uncertain. Sequenced input: CD4+ T cells from PBMCs. The sequence derives from a human donor in good health. As DNA, the CDR3 is TGTGCCAGCAGTTATGTAGGCACTGAAGCTTTCTTT. It is translated as CASSYVGTEAFF.